Listed below are T cell receptor beta chains from one sample, sequenced in a study of T-cell reconstitution after alpha-beta-depleted transplantation in children. TCRdb reprocessed the PCR reads via MiXCR and lists one record per CDR3 protein. The sample carries a few hundred thousand distinct CDR3 sequences, approximately 10% recorded once. The specimen was PBMCs from the stem cell graft donor, collected from the stem cell graft. The source of these receptors is a human donor who donated a stem cell graft to a child with acute lymphoblastic leukemia. Each CDR3 is given with its conserved first and last residue. Each record gives: D gene, V gene, J gene, clone size, CDR3 DNA, CDR3 protein. D genes are given only for firm matches. Only some rows state a clone size, as once, few, many or a class for expanded clones.

.,TRBV12-3/TRBV12-4,TRBJ2-1,many,TGTGCCAGCAGTTCCCGGGACCAGCAGTTCTTC,CASSSRDQQFF
.,TRBV5-1,TRBJ1-1,few,TGCGCCAGCAGCTTGGCACAGCTGAACACTGAAGCTTTCTTT,CASSLAQLNTEAFF
TRBD2,TRBV7-2,TRBJ2-3,few,TGTGCCAGCCGGAGTAGCGGGGCTAGCACAGATACGCAGTATTTT,CASRSSGASTDTQYF
.,TRBV20-1,TRBJ1-1,.,TGCAGTGCTAGAGAAACCAGGGGCACTGAAGCTTTCTTT,CSARETRGTEAFF
TRBD2,TRBV5-1,TRBJ2-7,few,TGCGCCAGCCGAGGGACTAGCGTGGACGAGCAGTACTTC,CASRGTSVDEQYF
TRBD2,TRBV20-1,TRBJ2-2,.,TGCAGTGCTAGCCCTAGGGCGGGAGGGCGAGGAACCGGGGAGCTGTTTTTT,CSASPRAGGRGTGELFF
TRBD2,TRBV7-2,TRBJ2-7,few,TGTGCCAGCAGCTCGATTAGCGGGAGGAACCCCTACGAGCAGTACTTC,CASSSISGRNPYEQYF
TRBD1,TRBV7-8,TRBJ1-4,many,TGTGCCAGCAGCTTAGCCACAGGGGGCAGCGGGGAAAAACTGTTTTTT,CASSLATGGSGEKLFF
TRBD1,TRBV7-2,TRBJ1-2,few,TGTGCCAGCAGCTGGACAGGGATGAACTATGGCTACACCTTC,CASSWTGMNYGYTF
TRBD2,TRBV12-3/TRBV12-4,TRBJ2-1,few,TGTGCCAGCAGTTTTTCGACGGGAGGTTCCAACAATGAGCAGTTCTTC,CASSFSTGGSNNEQFF